Below are 24 T cell receptor beta chains sequenced from a single sample in a study of blood T cell repertoires in COVID-19 (dated by TCRdb to 2020 to 2021). The library was built by means of the immunoSEQ multiplex PCR assay. TCRdb limited this immuneACCESS table to in-frame rearrangements with V and J called. A share of clones is missing; checked studies link under half to unresolved V genes, and the rest is unexplained. The sample profile shows 390,000 or so clones; 85% to 90% of them were found once. Around 10% of the sample is in the top ten clones. Input material: PBMCs or T cells enriched from blood (not recorded which). The receptors shown here come from a woman aged 45-65 years who had recovered from COVID-19.

The rearrangement uses TRBV3-1 (or the pseudogene TRBV3-2) and TRBJ2-5; tentatively, D is TRBD2 (6 bases). Germline V gene lookup returns CDR1 LGHDT and CDR2 YNNKEL (reference sequence). The CDR3 is 17 residues long. Trimming removed 4 bases at V and 2 bases at J, with 20 bases between. The CDR3 sequence is CASSLPSTAGLQETQYF. In DNA, the CDR3 is TGTGCCAGCAGCCTCCCAAGCACGGCGGGATTACAAGAGACCCAGTACTTC.

As to this clone: One end of the junction does not line up with germline, which may come from a read error. This chain links TRBV12-3 or TRBV12-4 with TRBJ2-7, with D possibly being TRBD2 (6 bases). This CDR3 spans 12 amino acids. DNA for the CDR3: TGTGCCAGCAGTTTAGCGTGGGGACGGAGGGACTTC. The encoded protein is CASSLAWGRRDF.

The V and J genes are TRBV5-1 and TRBJ2-3; TRBD1 is a possible D gene (5 bases). CDR3 length: 15 residues. Trimming shortened V by 3 bases and J by 2 bases, and 13 bases separated the two germline ends. Germline V CDR1 and CDR2: SGHRS, YFSETQ. The CDR3 DNA reads as TGCGCCAGCAGCTGGCAGGGAAGGATCACAGATACGCAGTATTTT. Its protein is CASSWQGRITDTQYF.

The gene calls are TRBV29-1 and TRBJ2-7; D is ambiguous. CDR1 and CDR2 from the germline V gene are SQVTM and ANQGSEA. CDR3 size: 13 residues. V shed 4 bases and J shed 3 bases, with 13 bases lying between them. CDR3 region: CSVVADSGYEQYF. DNA for the CDR3: TGCAGCGTTGTCGCGGATTCGGGCTACGAGCAGTACTTC.

This clone was seen more than once but under ten times. CDR3 in DNA: TGCGCCAGCAGCCAAGTAGGAGGACAGGGAGGGGAAAAACTGTTTTTT. This sequence encodes CASSQVGGQGGEKLFF. The V gene is TRBV4-3, the J gene TRBJ1-4; 8 bases agree with TRBD1. The junction had 9 bases not matched to a gene; V was cut back by 1 base and J by 8 bases. Germline CDR1 and CDR2: LGHNA and YSLEER. This CDR3 spans 16 amino acids.

This chain uses TRBV4-1 with TRBJ1-1; no firm D call. The CDR3 contains 16 residues. Germline V gives CDR1 MGHRA, CDR2 YSYEKL. The V end lost 8 bases, the J end lost 3 bases, and 22 bases lay between the germline ends. The CDR3 here is CASYSSAEGIYTEAFF. In DNA form, the CDR3 reads TGCGCCAGCTATTCTTCGGCCGAGGGTATCTACACTGAAGCTTTCTTT.

V is TRBV19 and J is TRBJ2-7; D is perhaps TRBD2 (5 bases). Per the germline V gene, CDR1 is LNHDA and CDR2 is SQIVND (reference sequence). Trimming shortened V by 7 bases and J by 2 bases, and 15 bases separated the two germline ends. CDR3 length equals 14 residues. The CDR3 DNA is TGTGCCAGTACCCCCCCTAGCAAACCCTACGAGCAGTACTTC. Its translation is CASTPPSKPYEQYF.

The chain couples TRBV7-2 to TRBJ1-2; perhaps TRBD1 as D (5 bases). Germline V gene lookup returns CDR1 SGHTA and CDR2 FQGNSA. CDR3 length equals 15 residues. V was clipped by 2 bases and J by 4 bases, with 14 bases between them. In DNA, the CDR3 is TGTGCCAGCAGCTTAATGGGGCCGGGCGGCTATGGCTACACCTTC. It is translated as CASSLMGPGGYGYTF.

This clone was observed once. The chain is built from TRBV19 and TRBJ1-1; D is perhaps TRBD1 (6 bases). Trimming removed 5 bases at V and 0 bases at J, with 13 bases between. CDR3 length: 15 amino acids. CDR1 and CDR2 (germline): LNHDA, SQIVND (reference sequence). CDR3 DNA: TGTGCCAGTAGTTCAGGGGTTCTCATGAACACTGAAGCTTTCTTT. Translated, it gives CASSSGVLMNTEAFF. Supplemented by reference TRBV19 and TRBJ1-1, the full variable domain reads DGGITQSPKYLFRKEGQNVTLSCEQNLNHDAMYWYRQDPGQGLRLIYYSQIVNDFQKGDIAEGYSVSREKKESFPLTVTSAQKNPTAFYLCASSSGVLMNTEAFFGQGTRLTVV.

This clone was observed a few times. This sample includes further DNA sequences coding for the same CDR3. V usage is TRBV7-9 and J usage is TRBJ2-3, with 7 nucleotides matching TRBD2. The CDR3 covers 13 residues. Germline V CDR1 and CDR2: SEHNR, FQNEAQ (reference sequence). Trimming at V came to 4 bases and at J to 3 bases, leaving 1 base not matched to a gene. DNA for the CDR3: TGTGCCAGCAGCTACGGGGGGACAGATACGCAGTATTTT. This sequence encodes CASSYGGTDTQYF.

The J gene is TRBJ1-5, the V gene TRBV28; D not certain. CDR3 length equals 13 residues. V lost 6 bases and J lost 9, with 15 bases in between. The germline gives CDR1 MDHEN, CDR2 SYDVKM. The CDR3 coding sequence is TGTGCCAGCAGAGACCCGAGGAGTCGGCCCCAGCATTTT. It specifies CASRDPRSRPQHF.

This clone was seen more than once but under ten times. The J gene is TRBJ1-1, the V gene TRBV7-9; TRBD1 agrees at 7 bases. The CDR3 has 14 residues. The ends lost 3 bases at V and 7 bases at J; junction bases unmatched: 8. Germline lookup yields CDR1 SEHNR and CDR2 FQNEAQ (reference sequence). The CDR3 here is CASSFQGGTDEAFF. CDR3 DNA sequence: TGTGCCAGCAGCTTCCAGGGCGGGACAGATGAAGCTTTCTTT.

This clone showed up just a few times. V and J are TRBV19 and TRBJ1-2; 8 nucleotides agree with TRBD1. The CDR3 totals 16 residues. From germline, CDR1 is LNHDA and CDR2 SQIVND (reference sequence). After removal of 0 bases from V and 8 bases from J, the junction contained 11 bases not matched to a gene. For the CDR3, the DNA is TGTGCCAGTAGTATAGATCTATCAGGACAGGGTCTGGGCTACACCTTC. Translated: CASSIDLSGQGLGYTF.

Concerning this clone: The junction does not match germline at one end; this may be a read error. The chain has TRBV14 and TRBJ2-3, with TRBD1 identical over 8 bases. Germline lookup yields CDR1 SGHDN and CDR2 FVKESK. This CDR3 has 11 residues. The CDR3 sequence: CASSPGGPRIF. CDR3 coding DNA: TGTGCCAGCAGTCCAGGGGGCCCCCGAATTTTT.

Concerning this clone: An end of the junction differs from the germline gene, which may be a read error. The chain is built from TRBV11-2 and TRBJ1-5, with unresolved D. The V gene's germline CDR1 is SGHAT and CDR2 FQNNGV. The CDR3 is 15 amino acids. The CDR3 DNA sequence: TGTGCCAGCAGATTAGGCGTTGGGGAGAGCCAGCCCCAGCATTTT. This encodes CASRLGVGESQPQHF.

The chain joins TRBV28 to TRBJ2-7; D unclear. The ends were cut back, 2 bases at V and 2 bases at J, with 7 bases in the middle. Per germline, CDR1 MDHEN and CDR2 SYDVKM. There are 13 residues in the CDR3. The CDR3 is CASSLQNTYEQYF. The CDR3 DNA reads as TGTGCCAGCAGTTTACAGAACACCTACGAGCAGTACTTC.

The chain uses TRBV4-1 and TRBJ1-1; a weak D match, TRBD1 (5 bases). Germline CDR1 reads MGHRA; CDR2 reads YSYEKL. The length of the CDR3 is 17 residues. V dropped 4 bases and J dropped 0 bases, with 18 bases sitting between them. The CDR3 loop is CASSRNPGETLNTEAFF. In DNA form, the CDR3 reads TGCGCCAGCAGCCGCAATCCGGGGGAGACCTTGAACACTGAAGCTTTCTTT.

The chain joins TRBV5-1 to TRBJ2-3; 8 bases match TRBD2. The germline V gene has CDR1 SGHRS and CDR2 YFSETQ. Trimming cost V 4 bases and J 0 bases; bases outside gene matches: 13. This CDR3 contains 18 residues. The CDR3 DNA reads TGCGCCAGCAGCCAGAGATGGGGTAGCGGGGAAAGCACAGATACGCAGTATTTT. It specifies CASSQRWGSGESTDTQYF.

Worth noting for this clone: Other DNA sequences in this specimen translate into the identical CDR3. This rearrangement joins TRBV5-1 to TRBJ1-4, with D unresolved. The CDR3 extends over 14 amino acids. In germline, CDR1 is SGHRS, CDR2 YFSETQ. The V end lost 0 bases, the J end lost 5 bases, and 8 bases lay between the germline ends. The CDR3 coding sequence is TGCGCCAGCAGCTTGGGGCAGATAAATGAAAAACTGTTTTTT. Its protein is CASSLGQINEKLFF.

This clone was counted once. The chain links TRBV28 to TRBJ1-1; TRBD1 aligns across 7 bases. The CDR3 loop spans 13 amino acids. The ends lost 5 bases at V and 4 bases at J; junction bases unmatched: 4. Germline V lookup: CDR1 MDHEN, CDR2 SYDVKM. The CDR3 loop reads CASSPGDSTEAFF. Written as DNA, the CDR3 is TGTGCCAGCAGTCCAGGGGACAGCACTGAAGCTTTCTTT. Full variable domain (outside the CDR3, taken from reference TRBV28 and TRBJ1-1): DVKVTQSSRYLVKRTGEKVFLECVQDMDHENMFWYRQDPGLGLRLIYFSYDVKMKEKGDIPEGYSVSREKKERFSLILESASTNQTSMYLCASSPGDSTEAFFGQGTRLTVV.

Notes on this clone: The identical CDR3 is also encoded by other nucleotide sequences in the sample. The V gene is TRBV30, the J gene TRBJ2-1; D not certain. V lost 3 bases and J 2 bases, leaving 2 bases between the germline ends. Germline lookup yields CDR1 GTSNPN and CDR2 SVGIG (reference sequence). This CDR3 comprises 11 residues. Here the CDR3 reads CAWSAYNEQFF. In nucleotides, the CDR3 is TGTGCCTGGAGCGCCTACAATGAGCAGTTCTTC.

The rearrangement uses TRBV12-3 or TRBV12-4 and TRBJ1-1, with 9 bases matching TRBD1. The V and J ends lost 4 bases and 6 bases, in that order; junction bases with no gene match: 3. The CDR3 is 13 amino acids. The CDR3 spells CASSYRGRAEAFF. DNA of the CDR3: TGTGCCAGCAGTTACAGGGGGCGGGCTGAAGCTTTCTTT.

Here the CDR3 reads CAINAQGSYNEQFF. CDR3 bases: TGTGCCATCAACGCTCAGGGCTCCTACAATGAGCAGTTCTTC. The J gene is TRBJ2-1, the V gene TRBV10-3; perhaps TRBD1 as D (5 bases). V dropped 7 bases and J dropped 0 bases, with 10 bases sitting between them. The CDR3 runs to 14 residues. CDR1 is ENHRY, CDR2 SYGVKD, per germline.

This rearrangement joins TRBV5-4 to TRBJ2-1; 8 nucleotides agree with TRBD2. Losses at the gene ends were 2 bases for V and 4 bases for J; bases not matched to a gene: 8. The germline gives CDR1 SGHNT, CDR2 YYREEE (reference sequence). CDR3 length: 16 residues. The CDR3 coding sequence is TGTGCCAGCAGCTTCCTGGCGGGGGGAATATACAATGAGCAGTTCTTC. This codes for CASSFLAGGIYNEQFF.